These 32 T cell receptor beta chains were all obtained from the same sample, sequenced in a study of CD8+CD57+ T cells in acquired aplastic anemia. Researchers used genomic DNA as the template to profile TCR beta VDJ and CDR3. MiXCR, run by TCRdb on the reads, gives a single entry per CDR3 protein. The sample shows more than 100,000 distinct CDR3 sequences, more than 35% of them seen only once. The sequenced sample consisted of sorted CD4+, CD8+, or CD8+CD57+ T cells (not recorded which) from PBMCs. The source of these receptors is a human donor in good health, serving as a control.

As to this clonotype: Given a much more abundant clone one base away, this may be a read error. The rearrangement links TRBV19 to TRBJ2-3; 10 bases fit TRBD1. The germline CDR1 and CDR2 sequences are LNHDA and SQIVND (reference sequence). This CDR3 spans 18 amino acids. V dropped 4 bases and J dropped 5; count of bases not matched to a gene: 15. This chain's CDR3 is CASSRRAETGGREDTQYF. CDR3 sequence (DNA): TGTGCCAGTAGTAGAAGAGCCGAGACAGGGGGCCGGGAAGATACGCAGTATTTT. Full variable domain (missing parts from reference TRBV19 and TRBJ2-3): DGGITQSPKYLFRKEGQNVTLSCEQNLNHDAMYWYRQDPGQGLRLIYYSQIVNDFQKGDIAEGYSVSREKKESFPLTVTSAQKNPTAFYLCASSRRAETGGREDTQYFGPGTRLTVL.

This clonotype was observed many times. The J gene is TRBJ1-2, the V gene TRBV18; D is possibly TRBD1 (5 bases). V lost 3 bases and J 2 bases, leaving 16 bases between the germline ends. Germline V gives CDR1 KGHSH, CDR2 LQKENI. CDR3 length equals 16 residues. CDR3 DNA: TGTGCCAGCTCACCCCCCTCCGTCCAGGGAAACTATGGCTACACCTTC. Encoded protein: CASSPPSVQGNYGYTF.

The V call is TRBV25-1, the J call TRBJ1-1, with unresolved D. Germline V CDR1 and CDR2: MGHDK, SYGVNS. CDR3 length: 12 residues. With 9 bases removed from V and 6 bases from J, the gap between germline ends came to 14 bases. CDR3 amino acids: CASRGGRAEAFF. CDR3 DNA sequence: TGTGCCAGTCGAGGTGGCCGCGCTGAAGCTTTCTTT.

This clonotype was picked up many times. This chain connects TRBV19 to TRBJ2-2, with D possibly TRBD2 on 7 matching bases. Trimming took off 3 bases at V and 3 bases at J, with 11 bases between the two ends. Germline CDR1 reads LNHDA; CDR2 reads SQIVND (reference sequence). This CDR3 is built from 15 residues. The CDR3 nucleotides read TGTGCCAGTAGTATTGGGGGGGCCTACACCGGGGAGCTGTTTTTT. It codes for CASSIGGAYTGELFF.

In regard to this clonotype: A much bigger clone sits one base away, suggesting this may be a read error. The CDR3 is CANSSGTSGSYEQFF. DNA for the CDR3: TGTGCCAACAGCTCCGGGACTAGCGGCAGCTATGAGCAGTTCTTC. The chain uses TRBV5-4 and TRBJ2-1; 11 bases line up with TRBD2. Germline CDR1 is SGHNT and CDR2 is YYREEE (reference sequence). This CDR3 spans 15 amino acids.

The table lists this clonotype with many counts. The gene calls are TRBV20-1 and TRBJ2-1; D is uncertain. The CDR3 is 14 residues long. V was shortened by 4 bases and J by 4 bases, with 14 bases between the two germline ends. Germline CDR1 and CDR2: DFQATT and SNEGSKA (reference sequence). CDR3 sequence reads: CSAIPPTSYNEQFF. The DNA of the CDR3 is TGCAGTGCTATCCCCCCCACGTCTTACAATGAGCAGTTCTTC.

The chain uses TRBV5-1 and TRBJ1-3; D remains unclear. This CDR3 region has 14 residues. Between the trimmed V and J ends, which lost 0 bases and 3 bases, there was a span of 7 bases. Germline values: CDR1 SGHRS, CDR2 YFSETQ. CDR3 in amino acids: CASSLAPYGNTIYF. Written as DNA, the CDR3 is TGCGCCAGCAGCTTGGCCCCGTATGGAAACACCATATATTTT.

The chain joins TRBV2 to TRBJ1-2; D perhaps matches TRBD1 (6 bases). V lost 5 bases, J lost 12 bases, and 16 bases lay in between. The CDR3 covers 12 residues. From germline, CDR1 is SNHLY and CDR2 FYNNEI. CDR3 coding DNA: TGTGCCAGCAGTACAGGGTCGCAAGGAAACACCTTC. This translates into CASSTGSQGNTF.

This clonotype has a count of ten or more. The chain links TRBV20-1 to TRBJ2-7; TRBD1 matches 11 bases. With 3 bases clipped from V and 3 bases from J, the junction kept 4 bases outside the gene matches. CDR3 length: 14 amino acids. Germline V gives CDR1 DFQATT, CDR2 SNEGSKA (reference sequence). The CDR3 is CSARPGTGGYEQYF. CDR3 DNA sequence: TGCAGTGCTAGGCCCGGGACAGGGGGCTACGAGCAGTACTTC.

The rearrangement joins TRBV20-1 to TRBJ1-2, with D tentatively TRBD1 (5 bases). This CDR3 region has 11 residues. Trimming took 3 bases from V and 6 from J, leaving 8 bases between them. Per the germline V gene, CDR1 is DFQATT and CDR2 is SNEGSKA (reference sequence). The CDR3 bases are TGCAGTGCTAGTGGGGGGAATGGCTACACCTTC. This codes for CSASGGNGYTF.

The rearrangement uses TRBV29-1 and TRBJ1-1, with D tentatively TRBD1 (5 bases). The V gene's germline CDR1 is SQVTM and CDR2 ANQGSEA. The CDR3 loop spans 13 amino acids. V was cut by 6 bases and J by 3 bases, with 14 bases left in between. In DNA, the CDR3 is TGCAGCGTGAATCACTCCAGGGACACTGAAGCTTTCTTT. As protein: CSVNHSRDTEAFF.

The sample holds many counts of this clonotype. The chain uses TRBV30 and TRBJ1-2, with TRBD1 as a possible D gene (5 bases). The CDR3 covers 15 residues. Trimming left V 3 bases short and J 8 bases short, with 22 bases between. In germline, CDR1 is GTSNPN, CDR2 SVGIG (reference sequence). The CDR3 is CAWSPMALRELGYTF. The CDR3 DNA reads as TGTGCCTGGAGCCCAATGGCGCTCAGGGAGCTAGGCTACACCTTC.

The sample holds many counts of this clonotype. The chain is built from TRBV10-3 and TRBJ1-2; a weak D match, TRBD1 (5 bases). Germline loops: CDR1 ENHRY, CDR2 SYGVKD. This CDR3 region has 15 residues. Trimming left V 6 bases short and J 4 bases short, with 18 bases between. CDR3 sequence (DNA): TGTGCCATCAGCCTCCGGGACGGAGGGACCTATGGCTACACCTTC. Its protein is CAISLRDGGTYGYTF.

This clonotype was found a few times. The chain joins TRBV3-1 to TRBJ2-4, with D maybe TRBD1 (6 bases). Germline assignment: CDR1 LGHDT and CDR2 YNNKEL (reference sequence). This CDR3 is built from 16 residues. With 0 bases removed from V and 0 bases from J, the gap between germline ends came to 9 bases. The chain's CDR3 is CASSQEAGVAKNIQYF. The CDR3 nucleotides are TGTGCCAGCAGCCAAGAGGCAGGGGTAGCCAAAAACATTCAGTACTTC.

The V call is TRBV7-3, the J call TRBJ2-5, with TRBD2 identical over 7 bases. J lost 5 bases, V lost 0 bases, and 6 bases had no gene match. Germline assignment: CDR1 SGHTA and CDR2 FQGTGA. The CDR3 contains 15 residues. The CDR3 DNA follows: TGTGCCAGCAGCTTAACGGGAGGGCCGGCGGAGACCCAGTACTTC. Amino acid sequence: CASSLTGGPAETQYF.

The V gene is TRBV6-5, the J gene TRBJ2-5, with D possibly being TRBD1 or TRBD2 (5 bases each). V lost 2 bases, J lost 5 bases, and 6 bases lay in between. This CDR3 spans 12 amino acids. Germline V gives CDR1 MNHEY, CDR2 SVGAGI. CDR3: CASSYGTETQYF. CDR3 DNA sequence: TGTGCCAGCAGTTACGGGACGGAGACCCAGTACTTC.

This clonotype appeared many times. This chain uses TRBV10-2 with TRBJ2-5; 11 nucleotides line up with TRBD2. CDR1 and CDR2 from the germline V gene are WSHSY and SAAADI. The CDR3 has 13 residues. J was trimmed by 3 bases and V by 6 bases; bases with no gene match: 0. CDR3 residues: CASRLAGEETQYF. DNA for the CDR3: TGCGCCAGCAGACTAGCGGGAGAAGAGACCCAGTACTTC.

At least ten counts were recorded for this clonotype. The gene calls are TRBV20-1 and TRBJ2-7; 8 nucleotides align to TRBD1. The CDR3 length is 12 residues. Germline V lookup: CDR1 DFQATT, CDR2 SNEGSKA (reference sequence). CDR3 DNA: TGCAGCGCCCAGGACAGGGCCCACGAGCAGTACTTC. Its protein product is CSAQDRAHEQYF.

This clonotype was counted at least ten times. The chain joins TRBV19 to TRBJ2-7; 7 bases align to TRBD1. Trimming removed 7 bases from V and 3 bases from J; junction bases left unmatched: 3. The CDR3 contains 12 residues. The germline gives CDR1 LNHDA, CDR2 SQIVND (reference sequence). CDR3: CASKGDSYEQYF. The CDR3 nucleotides are TGTGCCAGTAAGGGGGACAGCTACGAGCAGTACTTC. Filled out from reference TRBV19 and TRBJ2-7, the complete variable domain reads DGGITQSPKYLFRKEGQNVTLSCEQNLNHDAMYWYRQDPGQGLRLIYYSQIVNDFQKGDIAEGYSVSREKKESFPLTVTSAQKNPTAFYLCASKGDSYEQYFGPGTRLTVT.

This clonotype was seen ten or more times. The CDR3 nucleotides are TGTGCCAGCAGCGAGGACTCTGGAAACACCATATATTTT. This sequence encodes CASSEDSGNTIYF. V usage is TRBV7-2 and J usage is TRBJ1-3; D call uncertain. Germline CDR1 and CDR2: SGHTA and FQGNSA. The CDR3 is 13 amino acids. V lost 5 bases, J lost 0 bases, and 5 bases lay in between.

This clonotype occurred many times. CDR3 DNA sequence: TGTGCCATCAGTGAGAGGACTAGCGGGAGGGACACAGATACGCAGTATTTT. Protein: CAISERTSGRDTDTQYF. The genes are TRBV10-3 and TRBJ2-3, with TRBD2 identical over 15 bases. The CDR3 spans 17 residues. The trim removed 2 bases at V and 2 bases at J, leaving 2 bases unmatched. CDR1 ENHRY and CDR2 SYGVKD come from the germline V gene.

This clonotype was counted at least ten times. V and J are TRBV19 and TRBJ2-3, with 9 bases lining up with TRBD1. CDR3 length equals 15 residues. Looked up from germline, CDR1 is LNHDA and CDR2 is SQIVND (reference sequence). V was pared by 5 bases and J by 1 base, with 4 bases of the junction left unmatched. CDR3 in amino acids: CASSDTGGGTDTQYF. The CDR3 bases are TGTGCCAGTAGTGACACAGGGGGCGGCACAGATACGCAGTATTTT.

This clonotype was picked up many times. This chain joins TRBV10-1 and TRBJ1-1; D ambiguous. V shed 5 bases and J shed 0 bases, with 10 bases lying between them. The CDR3 runs to 14 residues. CDR1 WNHNN and CDR2 SYGVQD come from the germline V gene (reference sequence). The CDR3 loop is CASSKSGMNTEAFF. CDR3 bases: TGCGCCAGCAGTAAATCAGGAATGAACACTGAAGCTTTCTTT.

J is TRBJ1-6 and V is TRBV20-1; D is uncertain. Trimming took 3 bases from V and 6 from J, leaving 15 bases between them. The CDR3 totals 15 residues. Germline values: CDR1 DFQATT, CDR2 SNEGSKA (reference sequence). Here the CDR3 DNA reads TGCAGTGCTAGTCCCAGCCAAGGGCGTAATTCACCCCTCCACTTT. Translation: CSASPSQGRNSPLHF.

This clonotype has only a few counts. The J gene is TRBJ2-5, the V gene TRBV30, with D possibly being TRBD1 (7 bases). Per germline, CDR1 GTSNPN and CDR2 SVGIG (reference sequence). The length of the CDR3 is 15 residues. The ends were cut back, 5 bases at V and 0 bases at J, with 16 bases in the middle. Written as DNA, the CDR3 is TGTGCCTGGGGACGCGGGACAGAGTACCAAGAGACCCAGTACTTC. This gives the protein CAWGRGTEYQETQYF.

In this sample, this clonotype turned up many times. CDR3 DNA sequence: TGCGCCAGCAGGGGCGCCCCCTTGCGAAACTATGGCTACACCTTC. Protein product: CASRGAPLRNYGYTF. The rearrangement joins TRBV5-1 to TRBJ1-2, with D hard to call. Germline CDR1 and CDR2: SGHRS and YFSETQ. The CDR3 totals 15 residues. Trimming took off 5 bases at V and 2 bases at J, with 16 bases between the two ends.

The rearrangement uses TRBV10-3 and TRBJ1-2; D is unclear. V lost 8 bases and J lost 4, with 14 bases in between. The CDR3 is 13 residues long. CDR1 and CDR2 (germline): ENHRY, SYGVKD. CDR3 DNA sequence: TGTGCCATCGAGAAGGAATCCGGCTATGGCTACACCTTC. It codes for CAIEKESGYGYTF.

This clonotype has ten or more counts. The V gene is TRBV30, the J gene TRBJ2-7, with D perhaps TRBD2 (5 bases). The germline CDR1 and CDR2 sequences are GTSNPN and SVGIG (reference sequence). V lost 0 bases, J lost 3 bases, and 6 bases lay in between. The CDR3 contains 12 residues. The DNA of the CDR3 is TGTGCCTGGAGTGTACGGGGCTACGAGCAGTACTTC. Its translation is CAWSVRGYEQYF.

The chain uses TRBV5-1 and TRBJ1-6; no definite D call. Germline V CDR1 and CDR2: SGHRS, YFSETQ. The CDR3 spans 15 residues. Trimming pared 0 bases from V and 6 bases from J, leaving 10 bases between. The CDR3 is CASSLVGDSNSPLHF. CDR3 bases: TGCGCCAGCAGCTTGGTCGGGGATAGTAATTCACCCCTCCACTTT.

This clonotype was seen repeatedly, ten times or more. This chain links TRBV10-2 with TRBJ2-2, with D perhaps matching TRBD1 or TRBD2 (5 bases each). The germline V gene encodes CDR1 WSHSY and CDR2 SAAADI. The V and J ends lost 10 bases and 1 base respectively, with 13 bases between them. The CDR3 extends over 14 amino acids. The chain's CDR3 is CATNRGGNTGELFF. The CDR3 DNA reads as TGCGCCACCAATCGGGGCGGGAACACCGGGGAGCTGTTTTTT.

This clonotype was counted at least ten times. This chain links TRBV2 with TRBJ2-7; weak D call: TRBD2 (6 bases). The CDR3 extends over 14 amino acids. Trimming removed 7 bases at V and 2 bases at J, with 15 bases between. The germline V gene has CDR1 SNHLY and CDR2 FYNNEI. CDR3 nucleotides: TGTGCCAGCAAAGGAGGGACCTACGCCTACGAGCAGTACTTC. Its translation: CASKGGTYAYEQYF.

This clonotype was observed many times. This chain connects TRBV19 to TRBJ2-7; perhaps TRBD1 as D (5 bases). The germline CDR1 and CDR2 sequences are LNHDA and SQIVND (reference sequence). V lost 1 base and J lost 2, with 12 bases in between. This CDR3 has 15 amino acids. CDR3 protein: CASSIALRGTYEQYF. The CDR3, as DNA: TGTGCCAGTAGTATAGCCCTAAGGGGTACCTACGAGCAGTACTTC.